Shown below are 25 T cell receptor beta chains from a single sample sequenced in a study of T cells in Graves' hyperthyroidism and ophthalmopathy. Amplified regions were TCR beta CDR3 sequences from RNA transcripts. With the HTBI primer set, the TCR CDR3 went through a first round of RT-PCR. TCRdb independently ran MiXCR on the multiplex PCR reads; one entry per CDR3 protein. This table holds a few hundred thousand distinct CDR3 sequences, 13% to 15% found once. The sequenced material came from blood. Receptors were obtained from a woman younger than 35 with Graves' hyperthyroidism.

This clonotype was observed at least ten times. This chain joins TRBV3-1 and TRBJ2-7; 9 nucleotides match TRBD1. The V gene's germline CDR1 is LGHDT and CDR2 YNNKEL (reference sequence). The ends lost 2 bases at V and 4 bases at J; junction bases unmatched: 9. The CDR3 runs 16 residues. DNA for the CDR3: TGTGCCAGCAGCCAATCGGGACAGGGAAGCGGTTACGAGCAGTACTTC. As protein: CASSQSGQGSGYEQYF.

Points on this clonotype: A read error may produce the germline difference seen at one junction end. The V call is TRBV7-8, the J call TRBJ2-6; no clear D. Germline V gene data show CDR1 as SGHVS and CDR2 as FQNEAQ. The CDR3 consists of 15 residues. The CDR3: CASSLVLSEANVLTF. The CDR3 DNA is TGTGCCAGCAGCTTGGTTCTCTCTGAGGCCAACGTCCTGACTTTC.

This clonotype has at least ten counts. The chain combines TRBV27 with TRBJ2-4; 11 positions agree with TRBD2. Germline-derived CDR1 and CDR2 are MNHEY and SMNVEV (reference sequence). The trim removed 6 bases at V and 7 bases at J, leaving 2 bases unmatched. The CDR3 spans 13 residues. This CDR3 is CASRRTSGNIQYF. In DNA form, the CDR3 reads TGTGCCAGCAGGCGGACTAGCGGGAACATTCAGTACTTC.

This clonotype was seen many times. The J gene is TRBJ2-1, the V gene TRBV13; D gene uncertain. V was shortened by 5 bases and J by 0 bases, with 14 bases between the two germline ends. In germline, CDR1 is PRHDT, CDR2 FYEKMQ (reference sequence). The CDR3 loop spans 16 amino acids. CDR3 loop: CASSPRYLSSYNEQFF. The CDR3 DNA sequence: TGTGCCAGCAGCCCACGGTACTTGAGCTCCTACAATGAGCAGTTCTTC.

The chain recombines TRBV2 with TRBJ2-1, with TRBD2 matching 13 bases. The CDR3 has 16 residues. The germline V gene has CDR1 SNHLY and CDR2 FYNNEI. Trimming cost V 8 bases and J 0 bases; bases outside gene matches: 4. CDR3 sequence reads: CASGLAGVGSYNEQFF. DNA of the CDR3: TGTGCCAGCGGACTAGCGGGAGTGGGCTCCTACAATGAGCAGTTCTTC.

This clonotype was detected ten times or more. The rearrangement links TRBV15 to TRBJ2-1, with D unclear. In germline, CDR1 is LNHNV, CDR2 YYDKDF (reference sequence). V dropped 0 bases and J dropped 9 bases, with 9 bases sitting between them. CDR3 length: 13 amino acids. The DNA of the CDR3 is TGTGCCACCAGCAGAGATCCCGGTCTTGAGCAGTTCTTC. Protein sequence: CATSRDPGLEQFF.

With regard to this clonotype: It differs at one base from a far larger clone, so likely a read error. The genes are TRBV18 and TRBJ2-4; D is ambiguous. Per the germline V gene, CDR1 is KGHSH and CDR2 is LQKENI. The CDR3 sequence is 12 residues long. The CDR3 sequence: CASSPSKNTQYF. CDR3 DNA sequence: TGTGCCAGCTCACCATCCAAAAACACTCAGTACTTC.

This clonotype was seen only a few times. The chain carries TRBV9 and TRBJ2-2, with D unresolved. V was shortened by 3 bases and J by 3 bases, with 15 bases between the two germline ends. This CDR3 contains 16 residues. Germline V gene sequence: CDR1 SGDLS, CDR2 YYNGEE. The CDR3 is CASSAPLSSYTGELFF. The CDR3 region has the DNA TGTGCCAGCAGCGCTCCCTTAAGCTCTTACACCGGGGAGCTGTTTTTT.

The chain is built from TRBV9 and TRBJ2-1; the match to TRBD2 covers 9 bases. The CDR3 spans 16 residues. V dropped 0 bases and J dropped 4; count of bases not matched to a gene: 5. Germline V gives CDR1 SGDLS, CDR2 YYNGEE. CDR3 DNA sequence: TGTGCCAGCAGCGTAGAGGGGACTAGCATTTACAATGAGCAGTTCTTC. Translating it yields CASSVEGTSIYNEQFF.

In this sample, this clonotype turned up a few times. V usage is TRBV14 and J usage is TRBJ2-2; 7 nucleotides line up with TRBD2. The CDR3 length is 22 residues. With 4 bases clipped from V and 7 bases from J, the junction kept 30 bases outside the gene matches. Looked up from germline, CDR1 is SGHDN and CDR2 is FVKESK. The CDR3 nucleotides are TGTGCCAGCAGCCCTCACCTAAACCTCAGGTCGGGGCGGGAGCCATTGGGCGGGGAGCTGTTTTTT. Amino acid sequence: CASSPHLNLRSGREPLGGELFF.

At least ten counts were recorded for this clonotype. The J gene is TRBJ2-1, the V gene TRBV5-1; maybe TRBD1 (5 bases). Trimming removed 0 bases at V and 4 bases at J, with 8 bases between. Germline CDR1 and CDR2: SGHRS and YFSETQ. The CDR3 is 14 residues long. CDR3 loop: CASSLGQRYNEQFF. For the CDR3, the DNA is TGCGCCAGCAGCTTGGGACAGCGATACAATGAGCAGTTCTTC.

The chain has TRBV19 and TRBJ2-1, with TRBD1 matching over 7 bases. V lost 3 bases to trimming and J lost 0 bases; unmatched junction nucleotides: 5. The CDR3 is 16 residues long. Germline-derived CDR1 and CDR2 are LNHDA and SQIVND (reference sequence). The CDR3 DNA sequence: TGTGCCAGTAGTATGCTGGGACAGATCTCCTACAATGAGCAGTTCTTC. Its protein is CASSMLGQISYNEQFF.

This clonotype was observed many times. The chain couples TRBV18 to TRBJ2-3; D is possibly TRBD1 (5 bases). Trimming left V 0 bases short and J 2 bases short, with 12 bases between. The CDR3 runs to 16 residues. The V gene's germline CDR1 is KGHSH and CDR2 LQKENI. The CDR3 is CASSPPGRGLTDTQYF. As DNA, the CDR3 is TGTGCCAGCTCACCACCGGGGCGAGGCCTCACAGATACGCAGTATTTT.

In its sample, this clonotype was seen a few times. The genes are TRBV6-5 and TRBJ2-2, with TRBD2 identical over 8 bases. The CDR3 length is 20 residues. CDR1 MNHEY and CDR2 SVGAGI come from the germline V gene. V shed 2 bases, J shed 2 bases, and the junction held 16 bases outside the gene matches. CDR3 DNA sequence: TGTGCCAGCAGTTACGCGAGCAGGACTAGCTTTAGTTCAAACACCGGGGAGCTGTTTTTT. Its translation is CASSYASRTSFSSNTGELFF.

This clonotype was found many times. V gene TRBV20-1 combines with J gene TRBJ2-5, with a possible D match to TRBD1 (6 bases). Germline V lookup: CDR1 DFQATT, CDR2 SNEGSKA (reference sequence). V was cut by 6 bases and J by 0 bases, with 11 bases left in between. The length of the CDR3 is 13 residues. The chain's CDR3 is CSAPRDNQETQYF. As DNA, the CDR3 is TGCAGTGCACCCCGGGACAACCAAGAGACCCAGTACTTC.

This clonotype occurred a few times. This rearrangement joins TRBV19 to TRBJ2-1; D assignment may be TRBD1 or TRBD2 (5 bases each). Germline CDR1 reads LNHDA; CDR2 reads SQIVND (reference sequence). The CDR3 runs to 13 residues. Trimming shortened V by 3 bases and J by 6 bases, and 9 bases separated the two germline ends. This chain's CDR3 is CASSMGDFNEQFF. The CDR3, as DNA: TGTGCCAGTAGTATGGGGGATTTCAATGAGCAGTTCTTC.

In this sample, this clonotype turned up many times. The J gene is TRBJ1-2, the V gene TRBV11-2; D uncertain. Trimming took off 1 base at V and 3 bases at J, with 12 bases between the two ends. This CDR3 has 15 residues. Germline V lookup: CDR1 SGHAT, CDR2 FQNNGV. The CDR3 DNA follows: TGTGCCAGCAGCTTAGGGGCAGGAATGGACTATGGCTACACCTTC. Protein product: CASSLGAGMDYGYTF.

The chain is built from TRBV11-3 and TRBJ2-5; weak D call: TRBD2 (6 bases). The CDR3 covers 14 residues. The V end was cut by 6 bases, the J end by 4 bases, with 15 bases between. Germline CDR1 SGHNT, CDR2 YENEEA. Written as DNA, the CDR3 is TGTGCCAGCAGTGGGCAGGACGGGAGAGAGACCCAGTACTTC. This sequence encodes CASSGQDGRETQYF.

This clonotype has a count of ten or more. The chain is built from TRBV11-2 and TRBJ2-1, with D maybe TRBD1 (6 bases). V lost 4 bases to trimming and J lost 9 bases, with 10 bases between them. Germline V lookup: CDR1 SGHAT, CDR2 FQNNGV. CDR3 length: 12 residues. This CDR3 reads CASSSTGSEQFF. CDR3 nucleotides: TGTGCCAGCAGCTCTACAGGGAGTGAGCAGTTCTTC.

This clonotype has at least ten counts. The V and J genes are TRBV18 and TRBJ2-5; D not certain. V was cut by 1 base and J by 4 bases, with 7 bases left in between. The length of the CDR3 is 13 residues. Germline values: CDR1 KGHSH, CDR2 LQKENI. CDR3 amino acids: CASSPRRGETQYF. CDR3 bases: TGTGCCAGCTCACCACGTCGCGGAGAGACCCAGTACTTC.

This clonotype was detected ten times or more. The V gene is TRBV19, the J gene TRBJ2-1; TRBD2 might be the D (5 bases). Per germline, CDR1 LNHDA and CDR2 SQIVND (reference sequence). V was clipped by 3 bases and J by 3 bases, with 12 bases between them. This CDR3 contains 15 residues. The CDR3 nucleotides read TGTGCCAGTAGTATTCTAGCTGAAGGCTACAATGAGCAGTTCTTC. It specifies CASSILAEGYNEQFF.

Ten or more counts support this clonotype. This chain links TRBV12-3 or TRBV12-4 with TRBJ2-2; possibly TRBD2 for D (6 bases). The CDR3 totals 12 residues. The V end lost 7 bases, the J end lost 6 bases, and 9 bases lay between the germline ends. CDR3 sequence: CASKEGPGELFF. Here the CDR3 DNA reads TGTGCCAGCAAGGAGGGTCCCGGGGAGCTGTTTTTT.

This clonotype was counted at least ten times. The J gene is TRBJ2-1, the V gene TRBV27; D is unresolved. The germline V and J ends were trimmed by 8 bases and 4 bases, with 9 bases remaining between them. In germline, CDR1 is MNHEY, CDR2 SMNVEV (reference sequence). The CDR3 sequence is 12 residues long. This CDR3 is CASGEIYNEQFF. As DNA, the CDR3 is TGTGCCAGCGGAGAGATTTACAATGAGCAGTTCTTC.

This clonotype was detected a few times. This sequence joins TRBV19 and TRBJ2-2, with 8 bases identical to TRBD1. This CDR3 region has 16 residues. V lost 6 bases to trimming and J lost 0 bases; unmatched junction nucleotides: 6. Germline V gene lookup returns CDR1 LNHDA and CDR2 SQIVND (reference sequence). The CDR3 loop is CASRPGQVTNTGELFF. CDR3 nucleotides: TGTGCCAGTAGACCGGGACAGGTCACGAACACCGGGGAGCTGTTTTTT. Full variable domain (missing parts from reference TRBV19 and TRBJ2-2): DGGITQSPKYLFRKEGQNVTLSCEQNLNHDAMYWYRQDPGQGLRLIYYSQIVNDFQKGDIAEGYSVSREKKESFPLTVTSAQKNPTAFYLCASRPGQVTNTGELFFGEGSRLTVL.

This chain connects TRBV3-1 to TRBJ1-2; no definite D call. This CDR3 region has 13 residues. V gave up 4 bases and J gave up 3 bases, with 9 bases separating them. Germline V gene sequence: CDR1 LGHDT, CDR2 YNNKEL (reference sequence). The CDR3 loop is CASSPALDYGYTF. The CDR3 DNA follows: TGTGCCAGCAGCCCTGCCCTTGACTATGGCTACACCTTC.